A selection of T cell receptor beta chains follows, all from one sample in a study of regulatory T cells in long-lasting Graves disease. From the multiplex PCR reads, TCRdb called clonotypes with MiXCR, one entry per CDR3 protein. The sample holds more than 450,000 distinct CDR3 sequences, about 12% seen once. This sample also belongs to another study, concerning T cells in Graves' hyperthyroidism and ophthalmopathy.

Sequences were derived from peripheral blood mononuclear cells (PBMCs), sampled at new diagnosis, from a patient treated with antithyroid drugs. The receptors derive from a woman in her thirties with Graves disease. CDR3s include the opening cysteine and the closing phenylalanine or tryptophan. The D gene is left open where the match is weak. Only part of the rows carry a size: once, few, many, or a class if the clone is expanded.

>TRBV20-1|many|TRBJ2-1|NA
CSARVIWDVRYNEQFF
TGCAGTGCTAGAGTTATTTGGGACGTGCGATACAATGAGCAGTTCTTC
>TRBV6-9|once|TRBJ2-1|TRBD2
CASSYAASGSDEQFF
TGTGCCAGCAGTTACGCGGCTAGCGGGAGCGATGAGCAGTTCTTC
>TRBV11-3|many|TRBJ2-7|NA
CASSLMRAISYEQYF
TGTGCCAGCAGCTTGATGCGGGCCATCTCCTACGAGCAGTACTTC
>TRBV10-2|many|TRBJ2-1|NA
CASSDLLVNEQFF
TGCGCCAGCAGTGACTTACTAGTCAATGAGCAGTTCTTC
>TRBV11-2|many|TRBJ2-2|NA
CASSLDPNTGELFF
TGTGCCAGCAGCTTGGACCCAAACACCGGGGAGCTGTTTTTT
>TRBV6-2/TRBV6-3|many|TRBJ2-1|TRBD2
CASSYSRLAGLNEQFF
TGTGCCAGCAGTTACTCGAGGCTAGCGGGACTCAATGAGCAGTTCTTC
>TRBV13|NA|TRBJ2-3|TRBD1
CASSPGPGTGADTQYF
TGTGCCAGCAGCCCTGGGCCCGGGACAGGGGCTGATACGCAGTATTTT
>TRBV28|many|TRBJ2-1|TRBD2
CASGTSGQGNEQFF
TGTGCCAGCGGGACTAGCGGGCAAGGAAATGAGCAGTTCTTC
>TRBV2|NA|TRBJ2-5|TRBD1
CASSEGQGVQETQYF
TGTGCCAGCAGTGAAGGACAGGGGGTACAAGAGACCCAGTACTTC
>TRBV7-9|many|TRBJ1-4|NA
CASSFGGATNEKLFF
TGTGCCAGCAGCTTTGGGGGCGCGACTAATGAAAAACTGTTTTTT
>TRBV7-3|many|TRBJ1-1|NA
CASSQGGGIGTEAFF
TGTGCCAGCAGCCAGGGCGGGGGCATCGGCACTGAAGCTTTCTTT
>TRBV11-2|many|TRBJ2-5|TRBD1
CASSQDRGKETQYF
TGTGCCAGCAGCCAGGACAGGGGTAAAGAGACCCAGTACTTC
>TRBV11-2|NA|TRBJ2-1|NA
CASSPATGPYNEQFF
TGTGCCAGCAGCCCCGCGACAGGACCCTACAATGAGCAGTTCTTC
>TRBV6-2/TRBV6-3|many|TRBJ2-3|NA
CASSDSTDTQYF
TGTGCCAGCTCGGACAGCACAGATACGCAGTATTTT
>TRBV25-1|NA|TRBJ2-7|NA
CASSEFGVREQYF
TGTGCCAGCAGTGAATTTGGGGTGCGCGAGCAGTACTTC
>TRBV11-1|many|TRBJ2-5|NA
CASSPWVAASQETQYF
TGTGCCAGCAGCCCATGGGTCGCGGCTTCCCAAGAGACCCAGTACTTC
>TRBV27|many|TRBJ1-5|NA
CASSSRDGNQPQHF
TGTGCCAGCAGTTCCCGGGACGGCAATCAGCCCCAGCATTTT
>TRBV11-2|many|TRBJ2-7|NA
CASSLFSGVNEQYF
TGTGCCAGCAGCTTATTCTCCGGCGTGAACGAGCAGTACTTC
>TRBV19|NA|TRBJ2-7|NA
CASSLTLTYEQYF
TGTGCCAGTAGTCTTACACTGACCTACGAGCAGTACTTC
>TRBV6-1|many|TRBJ2-4|TRBD2
CASSEFSGIAKNIQYF
TGTGCCAGCAGTGAATTTAGCGGGATAGCCAAAAACATTCAGTACTTC
>TRBV19|many|TRBJ2-1|NA
CASSIDRDSKQFF
TGTGCCAGTAGTATAGACCGGGATTCAAAGCAGTTCTTC
>TRBV20-1|NA|TRBJ2-3|NA
CSALASLISTDTQYF
TGCAGTGCTTTAGCTAGCCTCATAAGCACAGATACGCAGTATTTT
>TRBV7-2|few|TRBJ1-2|NA
CASSGTGTNPSYGYTF
TGTGCCAGCAGCGGAACCGGGACCAATCCCTCCTATGGCTACACCTTC
>TRBV27|NA|TRBJ1-1|TRBD1
CASSLAGTGGLNTEAFF
TGTGCCAGCAGTTTAGCCGGGACAGGGGGCTTGAACACTGAAGCTTTCTTT
>TRBV24-1|few|TRBJ1-4|NA
CATSQGSVEKLFF
TGTGCCACCAGTCAGGGGTCCGTGGAAAAACTGTTTTTT
>TRBV24-1|few|TRBJ2-2|TRBD1
CATSDLRAGQGWNGELFF
TGTGCCACCAGTGATTTGAGAGCGGGACAGGGGTGGAACGGGGAGCTGTTTTTT
>TRBV12-3/TRBV12-4|many|TRBJ2-1|NA
CASSADSNLYNEQFF
TGTGCCAGCAGCGCCGACAGCAACCTGTACAATGAGCAGTTCTTC
>TRBV18|NA|TRBJ2-7|TRBD2
CASSLIPGTSVSEQYF
TGTGCCAGCTCACTCATACCCGGGACTAGCGTCTCCGAGCAGTACTTC
>TRBV20-1|many|TRBJ1-5|NA
CSASLAGGSGVGKPQHF
TGCAGTGCTAGCCTGGCCGGAGGGAGTGGCGTAGGGAAGCCCCAGCATTTT
>TRBV10-1|few|TRBJ2-1|TRBD2
CASSGGWREGSYNEQFF
TGCGCCAGCAGTGGGGGTTGGCGGGAGGGCTCCTACAATGAGCAGTTCTTC
>TRBV7-9|many|TRBJ2-3|NA
CASSFGAGTDTQYF
TGTGCCAGCAGCTTCGGGGCTGGCACAGATACGCAGTATTTT
>TRBV5-1|NA|TRBJ2-3|TRBD1
CASSPDRGGRTDTQYF
TGCGCCAGCAGCCCGGACAGGGGTGGGCGCACAGATACGCAGTATTTT
>TRBV2|NA|TRBJ2-7|NA
CASSPLGGGYEQYF
TGCGCCAGCAGCCCTCTCGGGGGAGGCTACGAGCAGTACTTC
>TRBV4-1|many|TRBJ2-5|NA
CASSQDPETQYF
TGCGCCAGCAGCCAAGATCCGGAGACCCAGTACTTC
>TRBV11-2|many|TRBJ1-4|NA
CASSPSAGEKLFF
TGTGCCAGCAGCCCCTCAGCGGGGGAAAAACTGTTTTTT
>TRBV28|many|TRBJ2-7|NA
CASRRGSEQYF
TGTGCCAGCAGGAGAGGGAGTGAGCAGTACTTC
>TRBV12-3/TRBV12-4|many|TRBJ1-2|NA
CASSLWQGDGYTF
TGTGCCAGCAGTTTATGGCAGGGTGATGGCTACACCTTC
>TRBV11-3|few|TRBJ1-2|NA
CASNLFPNYGYTF
TGTGCCAGCAACCTCTTTCCCAACTATGGCTACACCTTC
>TRBV7-9|NA|TRBJ1-2|TRBD1
CASSLDRAGTGIYGYTF
TGTGCCAGCAGCTTAGACCGTGCCGGGACAGGGATCTATGGCTACACCTTC
>TRBV20-1|few|TRBJ2-5|NA
CSADLQGTARKTETQYF
TGCAGTGCCGACTTACAGGGTACTGCTAGGAAGACAGAGACCCAGTACTTC
>TRBV29-1|many|TRBJ2-1|TRBD2
CSAFSGRRYNEQFF
TGCAGCGCTTTTAGCGGGAGGAGGTACAATGAGCAGTTCTTC
>TRBV20-1|many|TRBJ2-7|NA
CSAGTAGDEQYF
TGCAGTGCTGGGACAGCGGGGGACGAGCAGTACTTC
>TRBV29-1|few|TRBJ2-2|TRBD1
CSQKSWTGWTGELFF
TGCAGCCAAAAAAGTTGGACAGGGTGGACCGGGGAGCTGTTTTTT
>TRBV11-2|many|TRBJ1-1|NA
CASSLDGDRPNTEAFF
TGTGCCAGCAGCTTAGATGGCGACAGACCAAACACTGAAGCTTTCTTT
>TRBV19|NA|TRBJ1-5|NA
CASSIALGQPQHF
TGTGCCAGTAGTATAGCCCTGGGGCAGCCCCAGCATTTT
>TRBV5-8|NA|TRBJ1-1|NA
CASSLKAGKGNTEAFF
TGTGCCAGCAGCCTCAAGGCCGGGAAAGGCAACACTGAAGCTTTCTTT
>TRBV11-3|many|TRBJ2-7|TRBD1
CASSTTGGGYEQYF
TGTGCCAGCAGCACGACAGGGGGTGGCTACGAGCAGTACTTC
>TRBV18|few|TRBJ1-2|TRBD1
CASSHRDRGIGYGYTF
TGTGCCAGCTCTCACCGGGACAGGGGCATTGGCTATGGCTACACCTTC
>TRBV2|many|TRBJ2-1|NA
CASSDPAGPTYNEQFF
TGTGCCAGCAGTGACCCAGCGGGCCCGACCTACAATGAGCAGTTCTTC
>TRBV5-6|NA|TRBJ1-2|TRBD1
CASSFGQGWVDGYTF
TGTGCCAGCAGCTTTGGACAGGGTTGGGTAGATGGCTACACCTTC